This TCR beta chain was sequenced in a study of breast tumors, draining lymph nodes, adjacent tissues. Study outcomes and limitations: Luminal-like breast cancer showed significantly higher tumor–nontumor repertoire similarity than basal-like. The data were judged consistent with most tumor T cells coming from lymph node and expanding in tumor.

CDR1 and CDR2 (germline): LNHDA, SQIVND (reference sequence). V lost 9 bases, J lost 7 bases, and 8 bases stayed unmatched. The CDR3 consists of 13 residues. MiXCR was run by TCRdb on the multiplex PCR reads, yielding one entry per CDR3 protein. The table lists fewer than 200,000 distinct CDR3 sequences, approximately 30% of them singletons. Breast cancer patients provided tissue from their axillary draining lymph nodes. This clonotype appeared many times. Antigen specificity is unknown. The chain is built from TRBV19 and TRBJ2-2, with 7 bases fitting TRBD1. The sample consisted of axillary lymph node tissue. This TCR was sampled from a female donor with breast cancer. Some clones in this sample may be carry-over from other donors' samples. CDR3 in DNA: TGTGCCAGCGGAGACAGGGACCTCGGGGAGCTGTTTTTT. Its protein is CASGDRDLGELFF.